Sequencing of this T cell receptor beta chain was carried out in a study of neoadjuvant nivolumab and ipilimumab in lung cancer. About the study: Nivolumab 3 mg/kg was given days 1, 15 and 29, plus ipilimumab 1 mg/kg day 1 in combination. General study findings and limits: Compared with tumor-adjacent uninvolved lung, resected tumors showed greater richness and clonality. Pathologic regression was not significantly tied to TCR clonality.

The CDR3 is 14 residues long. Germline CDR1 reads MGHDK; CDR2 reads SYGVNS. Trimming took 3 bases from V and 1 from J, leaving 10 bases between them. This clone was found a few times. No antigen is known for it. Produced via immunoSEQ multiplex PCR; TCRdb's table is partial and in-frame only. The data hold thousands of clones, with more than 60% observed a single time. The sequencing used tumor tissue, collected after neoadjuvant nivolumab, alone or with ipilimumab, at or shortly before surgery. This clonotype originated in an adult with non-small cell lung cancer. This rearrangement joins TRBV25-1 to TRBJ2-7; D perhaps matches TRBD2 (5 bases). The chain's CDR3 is CASSEEDGSYEQYF. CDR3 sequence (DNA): TGTGCCAGCAGTGAGGAGGACGGATCCTACGAGCAGTACTTC.